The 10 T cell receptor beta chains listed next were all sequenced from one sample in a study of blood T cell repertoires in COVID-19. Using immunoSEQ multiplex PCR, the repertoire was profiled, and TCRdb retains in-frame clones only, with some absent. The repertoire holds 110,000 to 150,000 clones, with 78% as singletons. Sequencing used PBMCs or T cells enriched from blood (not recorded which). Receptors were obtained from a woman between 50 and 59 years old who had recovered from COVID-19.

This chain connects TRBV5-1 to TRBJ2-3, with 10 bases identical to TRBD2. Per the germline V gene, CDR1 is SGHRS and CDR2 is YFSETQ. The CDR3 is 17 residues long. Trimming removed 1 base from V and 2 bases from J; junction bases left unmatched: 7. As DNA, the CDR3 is TGCGCCAGCAGCTTGTTGGTAGCGGGGGGATTCACAGATACGCAGTATTTT. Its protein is CASSLLVAGGFTDTQYF.

CDR3: CASSSADSTGELFF. The CDR3 region has the DNA TGCGCCAGCAGCTCCGCGGACAGCACCGGGGAGCTGTTTTTT. The chain links TRBV5-1 to TRBJ2-2; D possibly corresponds to TRBD1 (6 bases). From germline, CDR1 is SGHRS and CDR2 YFSETQ. Trimming cost V 3 bases and J 4 bases, with 10 bases left between them. The CDR3 is 14 amino acids.

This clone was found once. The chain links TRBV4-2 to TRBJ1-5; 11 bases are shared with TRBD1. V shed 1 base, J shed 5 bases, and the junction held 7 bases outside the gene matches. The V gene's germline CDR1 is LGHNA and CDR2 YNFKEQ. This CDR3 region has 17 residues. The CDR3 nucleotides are TGTGCCAGCAGCCAAGCCCAGGACAGGGGGCACCATCAGCCCCAGCATTTT. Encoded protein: CASSQAQDRGHHQPQHF.

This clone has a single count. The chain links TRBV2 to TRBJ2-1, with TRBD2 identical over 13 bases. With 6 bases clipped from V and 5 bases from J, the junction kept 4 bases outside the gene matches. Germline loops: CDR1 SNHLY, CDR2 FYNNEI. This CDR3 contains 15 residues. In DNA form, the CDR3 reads TGTGCCAGCAGCCGACTAGCGGGGGGCCACAATGAGCAGTTCTTC. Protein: CASSRLAGGHNEQFF.

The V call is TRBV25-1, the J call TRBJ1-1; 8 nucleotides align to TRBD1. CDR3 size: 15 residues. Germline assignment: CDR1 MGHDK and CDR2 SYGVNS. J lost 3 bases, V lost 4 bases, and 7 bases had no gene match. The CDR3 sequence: CASSALRGPDTEAFF. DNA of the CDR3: TGTGCCAGCAGTGCCCTCAGGGGGCCGGACACTGAAGCTTTCTTT. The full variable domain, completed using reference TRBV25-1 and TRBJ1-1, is EADIYQTPRYLVIGTGKKITLECSQTMGHDKMYWYQQDPGMELHLIHYSYGVNSTEKGDLSSESTVSRIRTEHFPLTLESARPSHTSQYLCASSALRGPDTEAFFGQGTRLTVV.

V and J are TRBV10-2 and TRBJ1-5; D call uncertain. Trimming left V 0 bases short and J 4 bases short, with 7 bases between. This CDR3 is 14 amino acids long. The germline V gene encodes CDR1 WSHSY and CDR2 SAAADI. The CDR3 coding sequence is TGCGCCAGCAGTGAGTCGACGGGGAATCAGCCCCAGCATTTT. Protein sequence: CASSESTGNQPQHF.

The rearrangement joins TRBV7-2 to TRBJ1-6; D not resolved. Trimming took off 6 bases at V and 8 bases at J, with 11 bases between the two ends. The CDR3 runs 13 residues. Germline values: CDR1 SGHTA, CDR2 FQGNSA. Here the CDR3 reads CASSYLRDSPLHF. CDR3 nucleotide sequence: TGTGCCAGCAGTTACCTTCGGGATTCACCCCTCCACTTT.

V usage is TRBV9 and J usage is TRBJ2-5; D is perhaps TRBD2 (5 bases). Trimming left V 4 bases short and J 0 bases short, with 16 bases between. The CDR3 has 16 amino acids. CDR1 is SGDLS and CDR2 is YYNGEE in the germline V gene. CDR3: CASSPRLPGYQETQYF. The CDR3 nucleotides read TGTGCCAGCAGCCCCCGACTTCCGGGGTACCAAGAGACCCAGTACTTC.

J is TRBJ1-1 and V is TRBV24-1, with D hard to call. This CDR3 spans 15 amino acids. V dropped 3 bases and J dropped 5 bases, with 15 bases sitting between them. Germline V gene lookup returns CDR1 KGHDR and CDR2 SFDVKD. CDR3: CATSDRKGGLTEAFF. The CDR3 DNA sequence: TGTGCCACCAGTGATAGAAAAGGCGGTCTGACTGAAGCTTTCTTT.

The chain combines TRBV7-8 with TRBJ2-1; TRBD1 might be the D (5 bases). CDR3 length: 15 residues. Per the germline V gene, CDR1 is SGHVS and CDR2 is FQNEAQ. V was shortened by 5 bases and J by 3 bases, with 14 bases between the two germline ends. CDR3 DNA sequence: TGTGCCAGCAGCCTCCCAGGGAACCTCTACAATGAGCAGTTCTTC. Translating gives CASSLPGNLYNEQFF.